Following are 6 T cell receptor beta chains from one sample sequenced in a study of T cells in localized non-small cell lung cancer. TCRdb's table, derived via immunoSEQ multiplex PCR, lists solely in-frame clones and lacks some. The profile shows 1,000 to 1,500 clones, about 15% of them singletons. Sequencing was performed on normal lung tissue next to the tumor, taken before any cancer treatment. Receptor source: a woman aged 35-75 years with stage I lung adenocarcinoma.

The chain has TRBV11-3 and TRBJ2-7; D tentatively reads TRBD1 or TRBD2 (5 bases each). CDR1 is SGHNT and CDR2 is YENEEA in the germline V gene. Trimming left V 4 bases short and J 2 bases short, with 18 bases between. The CDR3 is 16 amino acids. CDR3 residues: CASSSPGRGVTYEQYF. In DNA, the CDR3 is TGTGCCAGCAGCTCACCGGGACGTGGGGTTACCTACGAGCAGTACTTC.

This clone was counted between two and nine times. The chain recombines TRBV11-3 with TRBJ1-3; D may be TRBD1 (6 bases). Germline CDR1 and CDR2: SGHNT and YENEEA. This CDR3 spans 15 amino acids. V was clipped by 5 bases and J by 2 bases, with 13 bases between them. CDR3 residues: CASSLAGAAGNTIYF. The CDR3 nucleotides read TGTGCCAGCAGCCTGGCGGGGGCGGCTGGAAACACCATATATTTT.

This clone occurred a few times. The chain carries TRBV11-3 and TRBJ2-4; 7 bases are a match to TRBD1. The CDR3 is 14 amino acids. The V gene end was trimmed by 0 bases and the J gene end by 11 bases; junction bases not matched to a gene: 7. Germline CDR1 SGHNT, CDR2 YENEEA. The CDR3 DNA follows: TGTGCCAGCAGCTTAGAGGGGAGACAGGGCCTTCAGTACTTC. This codes for CASSLEGRQGLQYF.

This clone came up a few times. V usage is TRBV28 and J usage is TRBJ1-5; D gene unclear. Germline V lookup: CDR1 MDHEN, CDR2 SYDVKM. The CDR3 extends over 13 amino acids. V was cut by 2 bases and J by 13 bases, with 15 bases left in between. CDR3: CASSLRALQSQHF. The CDR3 DNA follows: TGTGCCAGCAGTTTAAGGGCCCTCCAGTCTCAGCATTTT.

V is TRBV19 and J is TRBJ1-1; D not resolved. From germline, CDR1 is LNHDA and CDR2 SQIVND (reference sequence). With 6 bases removed from V and 0 bases from J, the gap between germline ends came to 11 bases. The CDR3 length is 14 residues. CDR3 protein: CASRLVGMNTEAFF. Written as DNA, the CDR3 is TGTGCCAGTAGATTAGTAGGGATGAACACTGAAGCTTTCTTT.

This clone was detected only a few times. V and J are TRBV6-8 and TRBJ2-2, with D possibly being TRBD2 (7 bases). The CDR3 has 13 amino acids. Germline V gene sequence: CDR1 MNHGY, CDR2 SAAAGT. Trimming took off 9 bases at V and 4 bases at J, with 12 bases between the two ends. This CDR3 reads CASGGAGTGELFF. The CDR3 DNA follows: TGTGCCAGTGGGGGGGCCGGCACCGGGGAGCTGTTTTTT.